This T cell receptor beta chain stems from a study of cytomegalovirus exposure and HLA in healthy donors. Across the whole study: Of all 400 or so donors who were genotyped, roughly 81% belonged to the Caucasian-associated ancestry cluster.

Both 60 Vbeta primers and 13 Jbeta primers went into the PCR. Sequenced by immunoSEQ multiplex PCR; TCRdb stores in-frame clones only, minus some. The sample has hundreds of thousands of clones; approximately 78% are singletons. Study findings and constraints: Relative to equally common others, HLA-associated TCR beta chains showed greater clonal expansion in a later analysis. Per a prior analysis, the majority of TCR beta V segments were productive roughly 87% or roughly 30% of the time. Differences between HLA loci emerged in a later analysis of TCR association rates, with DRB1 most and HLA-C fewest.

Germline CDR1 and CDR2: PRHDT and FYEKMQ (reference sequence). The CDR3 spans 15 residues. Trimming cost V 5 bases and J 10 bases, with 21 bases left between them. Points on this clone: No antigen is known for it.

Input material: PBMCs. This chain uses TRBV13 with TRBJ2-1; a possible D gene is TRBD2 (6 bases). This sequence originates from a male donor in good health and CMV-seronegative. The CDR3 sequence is CASSPRLGGSIEQFF. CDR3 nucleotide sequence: TGTGCCAGCAGCCCTCGGCTGGGGGGTTCGATCGAGCAGTTCTTC.